This TCR beta chain was recorded in a study of blood T cell repertoires in COVID-19. Study details: COVID-19 samples collected from the United States, Italy and Spain covered acute and convalescent phases.

CDR3 length equals 17 residues. Sequencing was performed with immunoSEQ multiplex PCR; in TCRdb, only in-frame clones are kept and a portion is missing. The sample contains about 95,000 clones, under 90% of which appear only once. The TCR sequence derives from a woman in her sixties or seventies with acute or convalescent COVID-19. J is TRBJ1-6 and V is TRBV21-1; TRBD1 is taken as the D call from the table, unchecked against the DNA. TRBV21-1 constitutes a pseudogene. Sequenced material: peripheral blood. The CDR3 DNA sequence: TGTACCAGCAACAACGGACAGTCGGCTTATTCAGGTTCACCCCTCCACTTT. Residues: CTSNNGQSAYSGSPLHF.